This T cell receptor (beta chain) was sequenced for a study of cytomegalovirus exposure and HLA in healthy donors. Researchers ran the PCR with 60 Vbeta and 13 Jbeta primers. The protocol was immunoSEQ multiplex PCR, while the TCRdb copy is restricted to in-frame clones and leaves out a portion. The data contain some 45,000 clones, roughly 47% of them singletons. Germline V gene data show CDR1 as SGHTA and CDR2 as FQGTGA. With 4 bases removed from V and 7 bases from J, the gap between germline ends came to 12 bases. The CDR3 covers 13 residues. Study-level results: There was a cluster of highly shared sequence variants that was likely a sequencing artifact. Apart from CMV serostatus, no immune exposure information was available.

This clone appeared a single time. Antigen: not known. The chain couples TRBV7-3 to TRBJ2-3; tentative D call: TRBD2 (5 bases). This TCR derives from a human donor in good health. Sequences were obtained from PBMCs. In DNA form, the CDR3 reads TGTGCCAGCAGCTCCCTACGGGGAAATACGCAGTATTTT. This translates into CASSSLRGNTQYF.